Shown below are 29 T cell receptor beta chains from a single sample sequenced in a study of blood T cell repertoires in COVID-19. Using immunoSEQ multiplex PCR, the repertoire was profiled, and TCRdb retains in-frame clones only, with some absent. The table shows approximately 190,000 clones, with around 80% occurring only once. The sample consisted of peripheral blood. The receptors were gathered from a man aged 30-40 years with active or convalescent COVID-19.

This clone occurred many times. This sample also contains other DNA sequences that code for the same CDR3. The chain uses TRBV12-3 or TRBV12-4 and TRBJ1-5; no clear D. CDR3 length equals 13 residues. The V and J ends lost 2 bases and 4 bases respectively, with 6 bases between them. The CDR3, as DNA: TGTGCCAGCAGTTTAAGCAGGAATCAGCCCCAGCATTTT. Translation: CASSLSRNQPQHF.

This clone was found once. This chain uses TRBV10-3 with TRBJ2-3, with a weak D call TRBD2 (5 bases). V was clipped by 4 bases and J by 4 bases, with 9 bases between them. The CDR3 runs to 13 residues. Germline V gene lookup returns CDR1 ENHRY and CDR2 SYGVKD. This CDR3 is CAISGGAADTQYF. CDR3 DNA: TGTGCCATCAGTGGGGGAGCGGCAGATACGCAGTATTTT.

V and J are TRBV15 and TRBJ2-6, with a tentative D call TRBD1 (6 bases). The V gene lost 0 bases and the J gene lost 6 bases, with 9 bases spanning the gap. The CDR3 loop spans 15 amino acids. Germline loops: CDR1 LNHNV, CDR2 YYDKDF (reference sequence). The CDR3 is CATSRESGQANVLTF. The CDR3, as DNA: TGTGCCACCAGCAGAGAATCGGGACAGGCCAACGTCCTGACTTTC.

The rearrangement joins TRBV28 to TRBJ1-6, with 9 bases lining up with TRBD1. The ends lost 6 bases at V and 5 bases at J; junction bases unmatched: 5. The length of the CDR3 is 15 residues. Germline V gene data show CDR1 as MDHEN and CDR2 as SYDVKM. The CDR3 reads CASRGTGTDNSPLHF. The CDR3 coding sequence is TGTGCCAGCAGGGGGACAGGGACCGATAATTCACCCCTCCACTTT. The full variable domain, with the rest looked up from reference TRBV28 and TRBJ1-6, is DVKVTQSSRYLVKRTGEKVFLECVQDMDHENMFWYRQDPGLGLRLIYFSYDVKMKEKGDIPEGYSVSREKKERFSLILESASTNQTSMYLCASRGTGTDNSPLHFGNGTRLTVT.

The genes are TRBV28 and TRBJ1-6; D gene uncertain. CDR1 is MDHEN and CDR2 is SYDVKM in the germline V gene. Between the trimmed V and J ends, which lost 5 bases and 5 bases, there was a span of 7 bases. This CDR3 has 13 residues. The CDR3 sequence: CASSRIDNSPLHF. The CDR3 bases are TGTGCCAGCAGTAGAATAGATAATTCACCCCTCCACTTT.

J is TRBJ2-1 and V is TRBV11-3; D uncertain. V lost 2 bases, J lost 4 bases, and 3 bases lay in between. The CDR3 covers 12 residues. Per the germline V gene, CDR1 is SGHNT and CDR2 is YENEEA. CDR3 amino acids: CASSLPYNEQFF. CDR3 DNA: TGTGCCAGCAGCTTACCGTACAATGAGCAGTTCTTC.

The chain joins TRBV18 to TRBJ1-1; D is possibly TRBD1 (5 bases). The CDR3 contains 14 residues. V dropped 4 bases and J dropped 6 bases, with 15 bases sitting between them. Germline CDR1 and CDR2: KGHSH and LQKENI. CDR3 in DNA: TGTGCCAGCTCACAACGATCCAGGGAATCTGAAGCTTTCTTT. As protein: CASSQRSRESEAFF.

This chain links TRBV7-9 with TRBJ2-5, with D possibly being TRBD2 (5 bases). V lost 2 bases and J 2 bases, leaving 15 bases between the germline ends. This CDR3 has 16 amino acids. Germline V gives CDR1 SEHNR, CDR2 FQNEAQ (reference sequence). The CDR3 DNA sequence: TGTGCCAGCAGCTTAAGAGCGGTCAGCGGTCAAGAGACCCAGTACTTC. Its translation is CASSLRAVSGQETQYF.

This clone was counted at least ten times. The rearrangement uses TRBV6-2 or TRBV6-3 and TRBJ2-6, with D maybe TRBD1 (5 bases). The CDR3 covers 15 residues. Germline CDR1 reads MNHEY; CDR2 reads SVGEGT. The V gene lost 2 bases and the J gene lost 2 bases, with 7 bases spanning the gap. The CDR3 loop is CASSYRGAGANVLTF. The CDR3 DNA reads TGTGCCAGCAGTTACAGGGGCGCTGGGGCCAACGTCCTGACTTTC.

The chain carries TRBV27 and TRBJ1-1; 12 nucleotides align to TRBD1. Germline CDR1 and CDR2: MNHEY and SMNVEV (reference sequence). Trimming removed 5 bases from V and 6 bases from J; junction bases left unmatched: 19. The CDR3 runs 19 residues. This chain's CDR3 is CASSPWAGQGALRTPEAFF. The CDR3 DNA follows: TGTGCCAGCAGTCCATGGGCGGGACAGGGGGCCCTAAGGACTCCTGAAGCTTTCTTT.

This clone was detected only a few times. This chain connects TRBV7-2 to TRBJ2-7, with 10 bases identical to TRBD2. The CDR3 has 16 residues. Germline V gene sequence: CDR1 SGHTA, CDR2 FQGNSA. V lost 5 bases, J lost 6 bases, and 13 bases stayed unmatched. As DNA, the CDR3 is TGTGCCAGCAGCGGCGGGACAGCGGGAGGGCCCAGCGAGCAGTACTTC. Translated: CASSGGTAGGPSEQYF.

This chain links TRBV19 with TRBJ2-2; possible D gene TRBD1, 5 bases. Germline CDR1 LNHDA, CDR2 SQIVND (reference sequence). The CDR3 consists of 14 residues. Trimming stripped 3 bases from V and 6 bases from J, with 11 bases between. The CDR3 coding sequence is TGTGCCAGTAGTATTGATGACAGTCCCGGGGAGCTGTTTTTT. Translated, it gives CASSIDDSPGELFF.

This chain connects TRBV28 to TRBJ2-1; 9 positions agree with TRBD1. The germline CDR1 and CDR2 sequences are MDHEN and SYDVKM. The CDR3 spans 15 residues. After removal of 3 bases from V and 7 bases from J, the junction contained 7 bases not matched to a gene. The CDR3 protein is CASSFTPGQGNEQFF. In DNA, the CDR3 is TGTGCCAGCAGTTTTACCCCCGGACAGGGGAATGAGCAGTTCTTC.

This clone was observed once. The rearrangement joins TRBV7-2 to TRBJ2-7, with D unresolved. Germline V gives CDR1 SGHTA, CDR2 FQGNSA. With 7 bases removed from V and 0 bases from J, the gap between germline ends came to 4 bases. CDR3 size: 11 residues. CDR3 loop: CASTLSYEQYF. CDR3 DNA: TGTGCCAGCACCCTCTCCTACGAGCAGTACTTC.

V usage is TRBV9 and J usage is TRBJ1-1; D is unresolved. The CDR3 spans 13 residues. Trimming took off 4 bases at V and 4 bases at J, with 11 bases between the two ends. In germline, CDR1 is SGDLS, CDR2 YYNGEE. The CDR3 nucleotides read TGTGCCAGCAGCCCCCCGGACTCCACTGAAGCTTTCTTT. This translates into CASSPPDSTEAFF.

J is TRBJ1-2 and V is TRBV27; D is perhaps TRBD1 (5 bases). The CDR3 length is 14 residues. V lost 3 bases, J lost 5 bases, and 13 bases lay in between. The germline CDR1 and CDR2 sequences are MNHEY and SMNVEV (reference sequence). In DNA form, the CDR3 reads TGTGCCAGCAGTTTGGTAGGGGCGAGATATGGCTACACCTTC. It yields the protein CASSLVGARYGYTF.

This chain connects TRBV19 to TRBJ1-3; perhaps TRBD1 as D (5 bases). CDR1 LNHDA and CDR2 SQIVND come from the germline V gene (reference sequence). Trimming left V 7 bases short and J 4 bases short, with 11 bases between. The CDR3 spans 13 residues. This CDR3 reads CASTQGEGNTIYF. The CDR3 DNA sequence: TGTGCCAGTACGCAGGGCGAGGGAAACACCATATATTTT.

The chain carries TRBV10-3 and TRBJ1-2; 11 bases align to TRBD1. Germline loops: CDR1 ENHRY, CDR2 SYGVKD. The CDR3 extends over 13 amino acids. J gave up 7 bases and V 10 bases, and 8 bases lay outside the gene matches. The CDR3 nucleotides are TGTGCCACCCTCGGGACAGGGGGAGGTGGCTACACCTTC. Its protein product is CATLGTGGGGYTF.

The V call is TRBV9, the J call TRBJ2-3; 9 bases are shared with TRBD2. The CDR3 totals 14 residues. V dropped 1 base and J dropped 6; count of bases not matched to a gene: 3. CDR1 SGDLS and CDR2 YYNGEE come from the germline V gene. For the CDR3, the DNA is TGTGCCAGCAGCGTAAGCGGGGGGCAGGATACGCAGTATTTT. Translating it yields CASSVSGGQDTQYF.

The chain employs TRBV2 and TRBJ2-5, with D possibly matching TRBD2 (5 bases). V lost 8 bases and J 7 bases, leaving 17 bases between the germline ends. Germline V lookup: CDR1 SNHLY, CDR2 FYNNEI. This CDR3 spans 13 amino acids. The CDR3 region is CASSPLEDGTQYF. Here the CDR3 DNA reads TGTGCCAGCTCACCCCTGGAGGATGGGACCCAGTACTTC.

V and J are TRBV19 and TRBJ2-6; a possible D gene is TRBD1 (6 bases). Germline V gene sequence: CDR1 LNHDA, CDR2 SQIVND (reference sequence). V shed 1 base and J shed 2 bases, with 15 bases lying between them. The CDR3 has 18 residues. CDR3 coding DNA: TGTGCCAGTAGTATAGGCTACAGGGCAGTTACTGGGGCCAACGTCCTGACTTTC. Protein sequence: CASSIGYRAVTGANVLTF.

The CDR3 nucleotides read TGCAGCGTCGGTCGCGGGACAGGGGATTCCGGCGAGCAGTACTTC. Its translation is CSVGRGTGDSGEQYF. This chain links TRBV29-1 with TRBJ2-7; 10 nucleotides match TRBD1. Trimming took 6 bases from V and 6 from J; bases not matched to a gene: 14. CDR3 length: 15 amino acids. Germline V gives CDR1 SQVTM, CDR2 ANQGSEA.

This clone was recorded many times. This chain connects TRBV6-5 to TRBJ1-4; 12 bases fit TRBD1. The germline V gene encodes CDR1 MNHEY and CDR2 SVGAGI. The CDR3 runs 14 residues. The V segment lost 8 bases and the J segment 5 bases; nucleotides outside the gene matches: 3. The CDR3 here is CASGTGGLNEKLFF. The CDR3 DNA reads TGTGCCAGCGGGACAGGGGGCTTGAATGAAAAACTGTTTTTT.

The V and J genes are TRBV6-6 and TRBJ1-1; the D gene is possibly TRBD1 (5 bases). Germline-derived CDR1 and CDR2 are MNHNY and SVGAGI (reference sequence). V was pared by 4 bases and J by 1 base, with 7 bases between. CDR3 length: 13 residues. CDR3 loop: CASSWGGNTEAFF. DNA of the CDR3: TGTGCCAGCAGTTGGGGGGGGAACACTGAAGCTTTCTTT.

This rearrangement joins TRBV7-9 to TRBJ1-1, with TRBD1 matching over 7 bases. CDR1 and CDR2 from the germline V gene are SEHNR and FQNEAQ (reference sequence). With 5 bases clipped from V and 5 bases from J, the junction kept 11 bases outside the gene matches. CDR3 length: 15 amino acids. As DNA, the CDR3 is TGTGCCAGCAGCCCGGGGACAGATAAGTGGACTGAAGCTTTCTTT. This gives the protein CASSPGTDKWTEAFF.

The V and J genes are TRBV6-5 and TRBJ1-1; D gene ambiguous. There are 13 residues in the CDR3. Per germline, CDR1 MNHEY and CDR2 SVGAGI. With 7 bases removed from V and 0 bases from J, the gap between germline ends came to 9 bases. Here the CDR3 DNA reads TGTGCCAGCACCCCGAGAGTGAACACTGAAGCTTTCTTT. It is translated as CASTPRVNTEAFF.

This clone appeared a single time. The V gene is TRBV9, the J gene TRBJ2-3; TRBD1 is a possible D gene (5 bases). This CDR3 region has 16 residues. V was shortened by 0 bases and J by 2 bases, with 13 bases between the two germline ends. Germline loops: CDR1 SGDLS, CDR2 YYNGEE. Written as DNA, the CDR3 is TGTGCCAGCAGCGTAGTAGGGGTTGGGAACACAGATACGCAGTATTTT. Protein sequence: CASSVVGVGNTDTQYF.

The chain has TRBV27 and TRBJ1-5; no reliable D call. The CDR3 is 13 residues long. Germline CDR1 and CDR2: MNHEY and SMNVEV (reference sequence). V lost 3 bases and J lost 10, with 13 bases in between. CDR3 sequence: CASSLGVLSPQHF. DNA for the CDR3: TGTGCCAGCAGTTTGGGAGTGCTCTCACCCCAGCATTTT.

This clone was observed a single time. The chain employs TRBV7-9 and TRBJ1-6; TRBD1 aligns across 7 bases. V was clipped by 5 bases and J by 2 bases; unmatched bases: 6. This CDR3 has 16 residues. CDR1 is SEHNR and CDR2 is FQNEAQ in the germline V gene (reference sequence). The CDR3 loop reads CASSPGDRAYNSPLHF. CDR3 nucleotides: TGTGCCAGCAGCCCGGGGGACAGAGCCTATAATTCACCCCTCCACTTT.